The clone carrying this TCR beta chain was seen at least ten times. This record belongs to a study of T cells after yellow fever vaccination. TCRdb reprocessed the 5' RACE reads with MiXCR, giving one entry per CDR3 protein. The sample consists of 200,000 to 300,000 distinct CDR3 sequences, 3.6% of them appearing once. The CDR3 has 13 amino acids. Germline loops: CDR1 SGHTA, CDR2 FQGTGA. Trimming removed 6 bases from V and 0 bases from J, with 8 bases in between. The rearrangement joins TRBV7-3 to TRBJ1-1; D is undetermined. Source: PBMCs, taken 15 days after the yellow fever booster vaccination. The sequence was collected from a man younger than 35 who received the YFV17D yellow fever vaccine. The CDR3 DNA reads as TGTGCCAGCAGTCCACAGATGAACACTGAAGCTTTCTTT. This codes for CASSPQMNTEAFF. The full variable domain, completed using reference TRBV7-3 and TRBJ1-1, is GAGVSQTPSNKVTEKGKYVELRCDPISGHTALYWYRQSLGQGPEFLIYFQGTGAADDSGLPNDRFFAVRPEGSVSTLKIQRTERGDSAVYLCASSPQMNTEAFFGQGTRLTVV.